This TCR beta chain was recorded in a study of regulatory T cells in long-lasting Graves disease. Findings and caveats of the study: Lower TCR diversity was seen in persistent Graves' patients than in newly diagnosed ones. Gene preferences differed: TRBV28, TRBJ1-2, TRBJ2-5 in persistent cases.

For TCR beta, libraries came from iRepertoire HTBI primers and Arm-PCR of CDR3 regions. MiXCR was run by TCRdb on the multiplex PCR reads, yielding one entry per CDR3 protein. The table shows 450,000 or so distinct CDR3 sequences, with around a fifth occurring only once. This clonotype has at least ten counts. Its antigen is unidentified. Documented time point: persistent/refractory GD, antithyroid drugs over 5 years with positive TRAb. The authors made the TCR library using RNA they extracted from PBMCs. CDR3 length: 13 residues. In germline, CDR1 is GTSNPN, CDR2 SVGIG (reference sequence). V lost 5 bases and J lost 0, with 5 bases in between.

The specimen was peripheral blood mononuclear cells (PBMCs), collected when the disease was refractory, from a patient treated with antithyroid drugs. The receptor's source is a female donor with Graves disease. This chain connects TRBV30 to TRBJ2-6; D is unclear. CDR3 sequence (DNA): TGTGCCTGGGGCAACTCTGGGGCCAACGTCCTGACTTTC. Encoded protein: CAWGNSGANVLTF.